This T cell receptor beta chain was recorded in a study of OX40 agonist ivuxolimab in advanced cancers. Across the study: Patients got intravenous ivuxolimab at 0.01 to 10 mg/kg every 2 weeks. It was permissible to have had prior anti-PD-1, anti-PD-L1 or anti-CTLA-4 therapy, and around 43% had some. The study's findings and limits: The CD4+ and CD8+ T cells in the blood had expanded clonally by week 6 at 0.1 to 3.0 mg/kg.

Assay used: immunoSEQ multiplex PCR; TCRdb lists only in-frame clones, some missing. This table holds approximately 52,000 clones, 65% to 85% found once. Comments on this clone: What it binds is not known. At one of its ends the junction is not consistent with the germline gene, which may arise from a read error.

Germline V lookup: CDR1 SSHAT, CDR2 FNYEAQ (reference sequence). CDR3 size: 13 residues. Source: CD4+ or CD8+ T cells sorted from blood, taken in a trial of the OX40 agonist ivuxolimab. The rearrangement uses TRBV7-7 and TRBJ2-1; D unresolved. The clonotype was recovered from an adult with an advanced solid tumor such as melanoma, head and neck, liver or kidney cancer. The CDR3 DNA reads TGTGCTAGCAGCTCCCAGCCTGGTGGGGAGCAGTTCTTC. It translates to CASSSQPGGEQFF.